This T cell receptor beta chain was profiled in a study of T cell responses to AZD1222 COVID-19 vaccine. The repertoire was sequenced with immunoSEQ multiplex PCR; TCRdb's copy has only in-frame clones and lacks some. The sample records some 89,000 clones, approximately 89% being singletons. General study findings and limits: Possibly, clonal diversity was underestimated; donors were largely white British and included more females.

CDR3 length: 15 amino acids. Germline V gene lookup returns CDR1 SGHRS and CDR2 YFSETQ. J lost 1 base, V lost 5 bases, and 8 bases had no gene match. Note on this clone: Its antigen is as yet unknown.

This chain links TRBV5-1 with TRBJ1-1, with 7 bases fitting TRBD1. The clonotype was recovered from an adult in good health. Sequencing used peripheral blood, obtained on day 0 of AZD1222 vaccination. The chain's CDR3 is CASSKDRAPNTEAFF. DNA of the CDR3: TGCGCCAGCAGTAAAGACAGGGCGCCGAACACTGAAGCTTTCTTT.